This passage covers 18 T cell receptor beta chains from one sample sequenced in a study of T cell responses to AZD1222 COVID-19 vaccine. Sequencing used immunoSEQ multiplex PCR; TCRdb keeps in-frame clones, though not all of them. This sample has 200,000 to 250,000 clones, with approximately 94% found just once. The sample consisted of peripheral blood, taken 28 days after the second dose of the MenACWY control vaccine. The receptors were gathered from an adult who received the MenACWY meningococcal vaccine as a control.

This sequence joins TRBV6-5 and TRBJ2-7; unclear D gene. CDR1 is MNHEY and CDR2 is SVGAGI in the germline V gene. V was shortened by 5 bases and J by 5 bases, with 16 bases between the two germline ends. This CDR3 has 14 amino acids. The CDR3 nucleotides read TGTGCCAGCAGTAACCCAGAAGGCTTTGACGAGCAGTACTTC. Residues: CASSNPEGFDEQYF.

The chain joins TRBV7-2 to TRBJ1-2, with D possibly being TRBD1 (5 bases). Trimming removed 4 bases at V and 11 bases at J, with 17 bases between. Germline CDR1 and CDR2: SGHTA and FQGNSA. This CDR3 has 13 amino acids. The CDR3 here is CASSSAHSEGYTF. In nucleotides, the CDR3 is TGTGCCAGCAGCTCCGCTCACAGTGAGGGGTACACCTTC.

V usage is TRBV28 and J usage is TRBJ1-5; TRBD1 agrees at 7 bases. V lost 10 bases and J lost 3; bases outside the gene matches: 3. Germline V CDR1 and CDR2: MDHEN, SYDVKM. The CDR3 covers 12 residues. CDR3 in amino acids: CAIQGNNQPQHF. The CDR3 DNA follows: TGTGCCATACAGGGGAACAATCAGCCCCAGCATTTT.

The chain uses TRBV7-9 and TRBJ2-7, with a tentative D call TRBD1 (6 bases). This CDR3 comprises 12 residues. Looked up from germline, CDR1 is SEHNR and CDR2 is FQNEAQ (reference sequence). With 4 bases removed from V and 9 bases from J, the gap between germline ends came to 13 bases. The CDR3 sequence is CASSSRTVPQYF. The CDR3 DNA reads TGTGCCAGCAGCTCCCGGACAGTGCCGCAGTACTTC.

The J gene is TRBJ2-3, the V gene TRBV14, with a weak D call TRBD1 (6 bases). Looked up from germline, CDR1 is SGHDN and CDR2 is FVKESK. CDR3 size: 15 residues. Trimming removed 3 bases at V and 2 bases at J, with 12 bases between. CDR3 protein: CASSHPGTLTDTQYF. The DNA of the CDR3 is TGTGCCAGCAGCCACCCGGGGACACTCACAGATACGCAGTATTTT.

This clone showed up just once. The chain carries TRBV29-1 and TRBJ2-3; 9 bases are shared with TRBD2. V dropped 5 bases and J dropped 5; count of bases not matched to a gene: 8. Germline CDR1 and CDR2: SQVTM and ANQGSEA. This CDR3 has 14 residues. The CDR3 sequence is CSVSGGGARDTQYF. CDR3 DNA sequence: TGCAGCGTTAGTGGCGGGGGGGCAAGAGATACGCAGTATTTT.

This chain links TRBV7-8 with TRBJ1-2; D gene unclear. The CDR3 contains 14 residues. Between the trimmed V and J ends, which lost 7 bases and 3 bases, there was a span of 15 bases. CDR1 is SGHVS and CDR2 is FQNEAQ in the germline V gene. The CDR3, as DNA: TGTGCCAGCACCCCGATCGGGCCTTACTATGGCTACACCTTC. Its protein product is CASTPIGPYYGYTF. The complete variable domain, with remaining parts taken from reference TRBV7-8 and TRBJ1-2, reads GAGVSQSPRYKVAKRGQDVALRCDPISGHVSLFWYQQALGQGPEFLTYFQNEAQLDKSGLPSDRFFAERPEGSVSTLKIQRTQQEDSAVYLCASTPIGPYYGYTFGSGTRLTVV.

This sequence joins TRBV24-1 and TRBJ2-2; D tentatively fits TRBD1 or TRBD2 (5 bases each). The length of the CDR3 is 15 residues. V was cut by 7 bases and J by 0 bases, with 11 bases left in between. The germline gives CDR1 KGHDR, CDR2 SFDVKD. In DNA form, the CDR3 reads TGTGCCACCAGCTCCGGGACCCCGAACACCGGGGAGCTGTTTTTT. Protein product: CATSSGTPNTGELFF.

The V call is TRBV19, the J call TRBJ2-7, with D possibly being TRBD1 or TRBD2 (7 bases each). Deletions cut 5 bases from V and 6 bases from J, with 20 bases between. CDR3 length: 15 residues. The germline V gene encodes CDR1 LNHDA and CDR2 SQIVND (reference sequence). The CDR3 region is CASSSQGGAQSEQYF. In DNA form, the CDR3 reads TGTGCCAGTAGTTCGCAGGGGGGGGCGCAGAGCGAGCAGTACTTC.

The chain has TRBV7-2 and TRBJ2-7; 9 bases line up with TRBD1. In germline, CDR1 is SGHTA, CDR2 FQGNSA. The CDR3 is 15 amino acids. With V trimmed by 5 bases and J by 2 bases, 7 bases remained unmatched. CDR3 sequence: CASSQTGGDAYEQYF. DNA for the CDR3: TGTGCCAGCAGCCAAACAGGGGGCGACGCCTACGAGCAGTACTTC.

This chain connects TRBV5-1 to TRBJ2-1; TRBD2 matches 9 bases. CDR3 length: 15 amino acids. The V gene end was trimmed by 5 bases and the J gene end by 3 bases; junction bases not matched to a gene: 6. The V gene's germline CDR1 is SGHRS and CDR2 YFSETQ. The CDR3 loop reads CASRSAGGNYNEQFF. CDR3 sequence (DNA): TGCGCCAGCAGATCAGCGGGAGGAAACTACAATGAGCAGTTCTTC.

This rearrangement joins TRBV9 to TRBJ2-1; D is uncertain. V lost 5 bases and J lost 0, with 15 bases in between. In germline, CDR1 is SGDLS, CDR2 YYNGEE. The CDR3 is 16 amino acids. For the CDR3, the DNA is TGTGCCAGCAGTGGCGGTTCAAGACGCTCCTACAATGAGCAGTTCTTC. It codes for CASSGGSRRSYNEQFF.

The V call is TRBV29-1, the J call TRBJ2-7; no clear D gene. The CDR3 is 11 amino acids. V was shortened by 5 bases and J by 3 bases, with 8 bases between the two germline ends. The germline gives CDR1 SQVTM, CDR2 ANQGSEA. CDR3 sequence reads: CSVSHDYEQYF. CDR3 bases: TGCAGCGTTTCACACGACTACGAGCAGTACTTC.

V and J are TRBV5-1 and TRBJ1-4, with D unclear. CDR3 size: 14 residues. Per the germline V gene, CDR1 is SGHRS and CDR2 is YFSETQ. With 5 bases removed from V and 8 bases from J, the gap between germline ends came to 16 bases. CDR3 residues: CASRAGSVTEKLFF. The CDR3 nucleotides are TGCGCCAGCAGAGCTGGGTCCGTCACGGAAAAACTGTTTTTT.

The rearrangement uses TRBV18 and TRBJ2-1, with D perhaps matching TRBD1 (5 bases). This CDR3 has 15 residues. Germline V gene data show CDR1 as KGHSH and CDR2 as LQKENI. V was pared by 3 bases and J by 2 bases, with 11 bases between. The chain's CDR3 is CASSPREVTYNEQFF. CDR3 sequence (DNA): TGTGCCAGCTCACCCAGGGAAGTCACCTACAATGAGCAGTTCTTC.

The rearrangement links TRBV27 to TRBJ1-1; D is perhaps TRBD1 (5 bases). The CDR3 is 15 residues long. Trimming cost V 4 bases and J 1 base, with 13 bases left between them. Germline CDR1 reads MNHEY; CDR2 reads SMNVEV (reference sequence). CDR3 coding DNA: TGTGCCAGCAGTTCGGGGGGGTTTGGGAACACTGAAGCTTTCTTT. Translating gives CASSSGGFGNTEAFF.

The chain combines TRBV5-6 with TRBJ2-1, with a possible D match to TRBD2 (5 bases). V was trimmed by 7 bases and J by 4 bases, leaving 21 bases between them. The CDR3 covers 16 residues. From germline, CDR1 is SGHDT and CDR2 YYEEEE. DNA of the CDR3: TGTGCCAGCTACTCAGATAGCGCGACACTGTACAATGAGCAGTTCTTC. Its protein is CASYSDSATLYNEQFF.

In its sample, this clone was seen a few times. V gene TRBV7-6 combines with J gene TRBJ1-5; TRBD1 is a possible D gene (5 bases). The CDR3 length is 15 residues. CDR1 and CDR2 (germline): SGHVS, FNYEAQ. The germline V and J ends were trimmed by 2 bases and 5 bases, with 13 bases remaining between them. The CDR3, as DNA: TGTGCCAGCAGCTTAAGGCAGGGTGAGGATCAGCCCCAGCATTTT. Protein: CASSLRQGEDQPQHF.